These 5 T cell receptor beta chains were all obtained from the same sample, sequenced in a study of identical twins. A single record per CDR3 protein comes from TCRdb applying MiXCR to the 5' RACE reads. The profile covers a few hundred thousand distinct CDR3 sequences, with about 8% appearing a single time and about 3% taken by the ten largest. These data were also reused for a study on yellow fever vaccine responses in identical twins.

Input material: CD8+ T cells sorted from blood. The receptors here all came from a young woman in good health.

This clonotype appeared many times. The genes are TRBV4-3 and TRBJ2-7; D gene unclear. CDR3 size: 15 residues. With 1 base removed from V and 0 bases from J, the gap between germline ends came to 10 bases. Germline V lookup: CDR1 LGHNA, CDR2 YSLEER. CDR3: CASSQVNDGSYEQYF. CDR3 bases: TGCGCCAGCAGCCAAGTAAACGACGGCTCCTACGAGCAGTACTTC.

This clonotype has more than one count but fewer than ten. This chain links TRBV24-1 with TRBJ2-1; 11 bases match TRBD1. Germline-derived CDR1 and CDR2 are KGHDR and SFDVKD. This CDR3 has 14 amino acids. With V trimmed by 5 bases and J by 9 bases, 5 bases remained unmatched. CDR3 DNA sequence: TGTGCCACCAGTGGCGGGACAGGGGGTATTGAGCAGTTCTTC. Residues: CATSGGTGGIEQFF.

This chain uses TRBV10-3 with TRBJ2-5; D is ambiguous. The CDR3 totals 15 residues. V was shortened by 0 bases and J by 1 base, with 9 bases between the two germline ends. Germline V gives CDR1 ENHRY, CDR2 SYGVKD. The CDR3, as DNA: TGTGCCATCAGTGAGTCGAATTCAGCCCAAGAGACCCAGTACTTC. It specifies CAISESNSAQETQYF.

This clonotype appeared many times. V is TRBV15 and J is TRBJ2-1; the match to TRBD1 covers 7 bases. This CDR3 is 17 amino acids long. The germline CDR1 and CDR2 sequences are LNHNV and YYDKDF (reference sequence). With V trimmed by 2 bases and J by 5 bases, 12 bases remained unmatched. CDR3 in amino acids: CATSRLETGPGDNEQFF. CDR3 sequence (DNA): TGTGCCACCAGCAGATTAGAGACAGGGCCAGGCGACAATGAGCAGTTCTTC.

This clonotype was picked up a small number of times. The J gene is TRBJ2-7, the V gene TRBV20-1; TRBD1 might be the D (5 bases). The germline V gene encodes CDR1 DFQATT and CDR2 SNEGSKA (reference sequence). Trimming cost V 5 bases and J 0 bases, with 17 bases left between them. This CDR3 has 15 amino acids. For the CDR3, the DNA is TGCAGTGCTCGCGCGATATACAGGAGCTCCTACGAGCAGTACTTC. Protein: CSARAIYRSSYEQYF.